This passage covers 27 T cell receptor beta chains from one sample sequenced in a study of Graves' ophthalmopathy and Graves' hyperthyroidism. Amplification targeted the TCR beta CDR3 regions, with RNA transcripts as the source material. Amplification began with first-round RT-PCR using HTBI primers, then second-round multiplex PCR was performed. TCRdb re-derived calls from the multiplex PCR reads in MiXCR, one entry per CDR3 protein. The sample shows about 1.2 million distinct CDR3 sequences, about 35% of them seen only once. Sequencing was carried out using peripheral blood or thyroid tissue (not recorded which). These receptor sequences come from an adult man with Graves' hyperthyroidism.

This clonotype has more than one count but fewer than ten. CDR3 coding DNA: TGCAGCGTTGATCGAGATCGGGGACTCCTCAGGGATGGCTACACCTTC. Its translation: CSVDRDRGLLRDGYTF. This rearrangement joins TRBV29-1 to TRBJ1-2; D might be TRBD1 (5 bases). CDR1 and CDR2 from the germline V gene are SQVTM and ANQGSEA. Between the trimmed V and J ends, which lost 3 bases and 6 bases, there was a span of 23 bases. This CDR3 has 16 residues.

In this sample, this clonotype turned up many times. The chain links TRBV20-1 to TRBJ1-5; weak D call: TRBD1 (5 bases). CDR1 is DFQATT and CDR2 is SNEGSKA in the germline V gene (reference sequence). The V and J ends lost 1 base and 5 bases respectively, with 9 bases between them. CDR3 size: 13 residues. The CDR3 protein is CSARVQGDQPQHF. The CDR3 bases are TGCAGTGCTAGAGTGCAGGGAGATCAGCCCCAGCATTTT.

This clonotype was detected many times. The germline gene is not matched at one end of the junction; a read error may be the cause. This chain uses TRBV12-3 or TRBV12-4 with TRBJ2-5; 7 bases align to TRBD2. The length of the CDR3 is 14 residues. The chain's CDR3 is CASSLGGVQETQYF. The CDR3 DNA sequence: TGCGCCAGCAGCTTGGGGGGGGTGCAAGAGACCCAGTACTTC.

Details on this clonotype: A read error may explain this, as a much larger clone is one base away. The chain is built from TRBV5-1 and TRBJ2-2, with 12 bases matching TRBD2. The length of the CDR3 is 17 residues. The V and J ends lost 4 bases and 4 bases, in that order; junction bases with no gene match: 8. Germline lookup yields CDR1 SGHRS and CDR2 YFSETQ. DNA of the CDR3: TGCGCCAGCAGCACAATGACTAGCGGGAGATGCACCGGGGAGCTGTTTTTT. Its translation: CASSTMTSGRCTGELFF.

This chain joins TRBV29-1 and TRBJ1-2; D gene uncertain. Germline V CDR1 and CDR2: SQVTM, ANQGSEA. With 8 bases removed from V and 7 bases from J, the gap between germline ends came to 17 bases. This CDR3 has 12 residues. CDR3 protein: CSLDGYPGGYTF. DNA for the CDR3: TGCAGCTTAGATGGTTACCCCGGTGGCTACACCTTC.

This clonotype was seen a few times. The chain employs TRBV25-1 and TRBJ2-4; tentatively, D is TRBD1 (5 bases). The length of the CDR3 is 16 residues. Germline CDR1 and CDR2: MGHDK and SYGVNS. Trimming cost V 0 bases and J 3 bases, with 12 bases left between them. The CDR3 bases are TGTGCCAGCAGTGAATACGCAGGGCTAGGCAAAAACATTCAGTACTTC. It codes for CASSEYAGLGKNIQYF.

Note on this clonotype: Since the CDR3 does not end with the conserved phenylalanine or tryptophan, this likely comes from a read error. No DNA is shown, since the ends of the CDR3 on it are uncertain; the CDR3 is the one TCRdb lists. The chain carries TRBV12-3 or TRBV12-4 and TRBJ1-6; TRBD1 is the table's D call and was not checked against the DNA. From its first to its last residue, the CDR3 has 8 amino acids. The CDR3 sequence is CASSAPGS.

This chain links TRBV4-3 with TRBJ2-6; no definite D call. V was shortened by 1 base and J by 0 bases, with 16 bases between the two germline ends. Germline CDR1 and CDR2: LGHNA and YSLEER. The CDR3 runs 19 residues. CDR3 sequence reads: CASSQVIPVALSGANVLTF. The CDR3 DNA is TGCGCCAGCAGCCAAGTAATACCGGTCGCCCTCTCTGGGGCCAACGTCCTGACTTTC.

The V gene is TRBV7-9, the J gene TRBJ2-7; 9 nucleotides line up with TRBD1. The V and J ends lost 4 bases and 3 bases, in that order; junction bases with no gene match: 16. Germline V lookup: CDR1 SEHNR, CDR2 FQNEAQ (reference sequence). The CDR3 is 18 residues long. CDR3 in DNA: TGTGCCAGCAGCTCAGAATTATTGCGGACAGGGGAGTTCTACGAGCAGTACTTC. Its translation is CASSSELLRTGEFYEQYF.

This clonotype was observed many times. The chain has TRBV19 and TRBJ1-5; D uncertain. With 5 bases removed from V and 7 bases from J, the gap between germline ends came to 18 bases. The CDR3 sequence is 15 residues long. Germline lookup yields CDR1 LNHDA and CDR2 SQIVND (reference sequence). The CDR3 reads CASSVILGVGQPQHF. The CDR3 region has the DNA TGTGCCAGTAGTGTTATCCTGGGAGTAGGGCAGCCCCAGCATTTT. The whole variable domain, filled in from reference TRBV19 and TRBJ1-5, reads DGGITQSPKYLFRKEGQNVTLSCEQNLNHDAMYWYRQDPGQGLRLIYYSQIVNDFQKGDIAEGYSVSREKKESFPLTVTSAQKNPTAFYLCASSVILGVGQPQHFGDGTRLSIL.

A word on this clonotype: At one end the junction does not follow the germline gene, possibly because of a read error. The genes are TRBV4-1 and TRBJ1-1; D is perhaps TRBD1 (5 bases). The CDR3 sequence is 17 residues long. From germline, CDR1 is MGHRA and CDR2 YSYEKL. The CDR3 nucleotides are TGCGCCAACAGCCAAGATCTGGTTGAGGGGTTGGACACTGAAGCTTTCTTT. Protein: CANSQDLVEGLDTEAFF.

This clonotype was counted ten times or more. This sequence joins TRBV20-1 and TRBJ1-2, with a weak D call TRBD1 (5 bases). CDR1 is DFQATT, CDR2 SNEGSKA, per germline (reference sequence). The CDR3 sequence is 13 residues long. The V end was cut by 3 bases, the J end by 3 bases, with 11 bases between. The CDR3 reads CSAREGIDYGYTF. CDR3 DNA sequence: TGCAGTGCTAGGGAGGGGATTGACTATGGCTACACCTTC.

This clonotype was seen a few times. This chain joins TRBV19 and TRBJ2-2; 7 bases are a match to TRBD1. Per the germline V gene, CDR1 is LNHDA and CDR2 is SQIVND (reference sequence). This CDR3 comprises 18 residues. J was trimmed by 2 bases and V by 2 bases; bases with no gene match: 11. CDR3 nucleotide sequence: TGTGCCAGTAGTATAAGCCTCCGGGACAGCGTCAACACCGGGGAGCTGTTTTTT. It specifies CASSISLRDSVNTGELFF. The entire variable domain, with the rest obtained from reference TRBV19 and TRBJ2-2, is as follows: DGGITQSPKYLFRKEGQNVTLSCEQNLNHDAMYWYRQDPGQGLRLIYYSQIVNDFQKGDIAEGYSVSREKKESFPLTVTSAQKNPTAFYLCASSISLRDSVNTGELFFGEGSRLTVL.

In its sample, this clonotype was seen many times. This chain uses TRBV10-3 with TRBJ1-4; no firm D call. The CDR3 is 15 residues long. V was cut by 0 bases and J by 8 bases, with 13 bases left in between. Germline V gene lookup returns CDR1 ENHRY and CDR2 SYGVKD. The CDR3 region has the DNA TGTGCCATCAGTGAGTCGGATAGGTTTGGGGAAAAACTGTTTTTT. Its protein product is CAISESDRFGEKLFF.

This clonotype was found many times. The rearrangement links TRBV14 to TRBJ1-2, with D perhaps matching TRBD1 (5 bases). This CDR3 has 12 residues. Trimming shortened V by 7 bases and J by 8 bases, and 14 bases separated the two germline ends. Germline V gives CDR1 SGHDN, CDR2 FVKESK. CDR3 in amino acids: CASTLGRGGYTF. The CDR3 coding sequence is TGTGCCAGCACACTTGGACGGGGGGGCTACACCTTC.

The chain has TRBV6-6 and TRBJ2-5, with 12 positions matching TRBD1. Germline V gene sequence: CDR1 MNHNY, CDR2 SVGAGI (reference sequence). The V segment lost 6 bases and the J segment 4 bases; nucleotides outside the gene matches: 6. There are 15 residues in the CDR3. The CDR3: CASRTGTGGGETQYF. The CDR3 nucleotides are TGTGCCAGCAGGACCGGGACAGGGGGCGGAGAGACCCAGTACTTC.

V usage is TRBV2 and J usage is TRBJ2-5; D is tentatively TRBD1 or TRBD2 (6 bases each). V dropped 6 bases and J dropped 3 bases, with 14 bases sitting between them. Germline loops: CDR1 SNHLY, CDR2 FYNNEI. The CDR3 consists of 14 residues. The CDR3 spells CASRVGGGKETQYF. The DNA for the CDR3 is TGTGCCAGCAGGGTCGGAGGGGGGAAAGAGACCCAGTACTTC.

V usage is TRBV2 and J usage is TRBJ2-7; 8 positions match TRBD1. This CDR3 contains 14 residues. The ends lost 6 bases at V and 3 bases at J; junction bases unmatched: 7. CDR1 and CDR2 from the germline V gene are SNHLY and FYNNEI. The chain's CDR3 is CASRMGQARYEQYF. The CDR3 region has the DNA TGTGCCAGCAGGATGGGACAGGCCCGCTACGAGCAGTACTTC.

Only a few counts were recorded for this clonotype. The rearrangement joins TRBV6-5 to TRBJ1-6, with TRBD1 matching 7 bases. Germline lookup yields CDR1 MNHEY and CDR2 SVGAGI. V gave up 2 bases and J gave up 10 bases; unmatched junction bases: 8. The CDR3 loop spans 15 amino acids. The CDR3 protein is CASSYRTGSRSPLHF. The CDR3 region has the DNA TGTGCCAGCAGTTACAGGACAGGTAGTAGATCACCCCTCCACTTT.

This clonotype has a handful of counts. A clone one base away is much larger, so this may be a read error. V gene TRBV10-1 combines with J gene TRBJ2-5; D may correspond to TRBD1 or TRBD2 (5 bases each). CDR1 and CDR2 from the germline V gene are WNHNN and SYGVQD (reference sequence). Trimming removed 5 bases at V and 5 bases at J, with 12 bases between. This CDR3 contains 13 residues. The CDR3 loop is CASSWDVEETQYF. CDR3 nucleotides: TGCGCCAGCAGTTGGGACGTCGAGGAGACCCAGTACTTC.

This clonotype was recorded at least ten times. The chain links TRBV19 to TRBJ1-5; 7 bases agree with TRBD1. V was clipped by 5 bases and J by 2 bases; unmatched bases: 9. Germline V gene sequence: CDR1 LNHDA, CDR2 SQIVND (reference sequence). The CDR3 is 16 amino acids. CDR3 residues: CASSAKPDRGNQPQHF. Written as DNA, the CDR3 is TGTGCCAGTAGTGCAAAACCAGACAGGGGCAATCAGCCCCAGCATTTT.

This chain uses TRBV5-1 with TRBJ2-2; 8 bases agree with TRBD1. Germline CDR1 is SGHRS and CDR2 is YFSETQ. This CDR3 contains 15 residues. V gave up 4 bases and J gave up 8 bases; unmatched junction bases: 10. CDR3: CASSTGQERWGELFF. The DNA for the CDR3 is TGCGCCAGCAGCACGGGACAGGAACGATGGGGGGAGCTGTTTTTT.

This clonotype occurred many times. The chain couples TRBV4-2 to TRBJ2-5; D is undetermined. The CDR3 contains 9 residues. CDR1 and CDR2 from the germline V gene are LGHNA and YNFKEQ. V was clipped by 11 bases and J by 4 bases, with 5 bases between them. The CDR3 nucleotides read TGTGCCGAGTCAGAGACCCAGTACTTC. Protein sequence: CAESETQYF.

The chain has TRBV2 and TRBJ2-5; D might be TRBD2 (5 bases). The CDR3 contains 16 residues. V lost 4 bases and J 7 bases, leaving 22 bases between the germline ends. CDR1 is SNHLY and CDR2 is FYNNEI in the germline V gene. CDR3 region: CASSARTSRAEGTQYF. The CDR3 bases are TGTGCCAGCAGTGCGCGAACTTCGCGGGCCGAAGGGACCCAGTACTTC.

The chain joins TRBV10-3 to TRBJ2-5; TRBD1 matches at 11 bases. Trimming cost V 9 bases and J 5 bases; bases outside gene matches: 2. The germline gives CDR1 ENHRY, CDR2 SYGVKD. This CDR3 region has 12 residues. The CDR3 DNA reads TGTGCCATAGGGACAGGGGGGGAGACCCAGTACTTC. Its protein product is CAIGTGGETQYF.

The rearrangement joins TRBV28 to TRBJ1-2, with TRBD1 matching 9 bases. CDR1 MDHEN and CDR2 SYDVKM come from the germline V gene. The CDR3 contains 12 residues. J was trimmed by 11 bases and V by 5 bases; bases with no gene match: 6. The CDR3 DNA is TGTGCCAGCAGTGGGGACAGGGTAGGATACACCTTC. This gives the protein CASSGDRVGYTF.

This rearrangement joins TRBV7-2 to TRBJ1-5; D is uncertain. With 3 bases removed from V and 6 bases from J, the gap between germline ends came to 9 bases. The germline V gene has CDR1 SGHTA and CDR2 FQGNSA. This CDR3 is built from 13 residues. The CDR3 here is CASSFGWGQPQHF. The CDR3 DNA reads TGTGCCAGCAGCTTCGGGTGGGGTCAGCCCCAGCATTTT.